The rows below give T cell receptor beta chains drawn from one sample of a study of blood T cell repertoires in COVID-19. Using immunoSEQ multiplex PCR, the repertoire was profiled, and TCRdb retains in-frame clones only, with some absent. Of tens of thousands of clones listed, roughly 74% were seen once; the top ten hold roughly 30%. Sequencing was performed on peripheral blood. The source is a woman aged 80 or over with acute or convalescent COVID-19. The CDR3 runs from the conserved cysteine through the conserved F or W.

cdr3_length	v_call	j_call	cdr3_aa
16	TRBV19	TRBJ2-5	CASSSVPGQGWETQYF
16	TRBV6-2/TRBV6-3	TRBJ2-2	CASSYPGTTNTGELFF
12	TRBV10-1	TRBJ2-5	CASGGTQETQYF
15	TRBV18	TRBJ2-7	CASSPPASGGYEQYF
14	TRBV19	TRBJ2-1	CASTGTSGSPEQFF
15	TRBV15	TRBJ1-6	CATSRGGTDNSPLHF
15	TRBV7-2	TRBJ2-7	CASSEVALAAYEQYF
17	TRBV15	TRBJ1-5	CATSRGRIGGSHQPQHF
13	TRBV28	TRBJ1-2	CASSQGQSYGYTF
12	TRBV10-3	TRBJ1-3	CAISGARNTIYF
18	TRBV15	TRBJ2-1	CATSRGWFPGLPYNEQFF
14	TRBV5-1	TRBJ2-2	CASSNRVDTGELFF
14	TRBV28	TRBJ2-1	CASREGLAYNEQFF
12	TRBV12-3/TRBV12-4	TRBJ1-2	CASTSRGYGYTF
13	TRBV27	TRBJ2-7	CASSSRRAYEQYF
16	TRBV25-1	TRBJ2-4	CASSKGLAGVADIQYF
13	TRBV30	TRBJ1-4	CAWSGQAVEKLFF
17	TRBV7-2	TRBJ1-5	CASSFPAGGLSNQPQHF
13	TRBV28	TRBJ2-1	CASSRPTSWEQFF
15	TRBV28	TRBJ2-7	CASSLASGSKYEQYF
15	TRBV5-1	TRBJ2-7	CASSLGWTSGHEQYF
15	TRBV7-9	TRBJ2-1	CASSLVTGVLNEQFF
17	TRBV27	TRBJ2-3	CASSRSTRGSSGDTQYF
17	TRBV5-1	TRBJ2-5	CASSPPRERELEETQYF
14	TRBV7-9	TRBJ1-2	CASSLSLGGDGYTF
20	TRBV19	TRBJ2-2	CASSMVSGASGSGNTGELFF
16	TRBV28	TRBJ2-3	CASSLFAGRFTDTQYF
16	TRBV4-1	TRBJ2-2	CASSTHRGPNTGELFF
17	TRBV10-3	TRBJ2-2	CAISAAGLAVNTGELFF
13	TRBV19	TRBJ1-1	CASSAGYNTEAFF
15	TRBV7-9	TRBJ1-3	CASSWDRSSGNTIYF
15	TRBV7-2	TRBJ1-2	CASSLATRGVYGYTF
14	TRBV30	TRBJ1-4	CAWGTGSRVEKLFF
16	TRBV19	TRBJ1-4	CASSINDDRVNEKLFF
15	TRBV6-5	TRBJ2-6	CASRTSGRGANVLTF
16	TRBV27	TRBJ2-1	CASRLGTGGPENEQFF
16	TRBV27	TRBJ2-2	CASSPGAGFFGGELFF
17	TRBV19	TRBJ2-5	CASSATSLALNQETQYF
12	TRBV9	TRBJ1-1	CASSALNTEAFF
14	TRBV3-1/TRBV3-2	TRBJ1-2	CASNKGEGTYGYTF
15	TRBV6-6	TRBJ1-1	CASSRDRGGGTEAFF
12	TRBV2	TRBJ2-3	CASSPSGSTQYF
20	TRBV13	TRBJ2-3	CASSRVPPGSVDYSTDTQYF
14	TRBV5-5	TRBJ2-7	CASSLGYPPYEQYF
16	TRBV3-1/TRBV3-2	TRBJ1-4	CASTDRTRPSGEKLFF
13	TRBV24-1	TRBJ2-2	CATRTPNTGELFF
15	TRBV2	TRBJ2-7	CASTPSWRERGEQYF
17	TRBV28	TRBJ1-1	CASTSATAAGALTEAFF
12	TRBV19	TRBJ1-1	CASSTTGTEAFF
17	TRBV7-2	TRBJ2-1	CASSSGLAESSYNEQFF
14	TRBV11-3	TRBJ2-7	CASQGVAGSYEQYF
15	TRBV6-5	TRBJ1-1	CASSYSMRVNTEAFF
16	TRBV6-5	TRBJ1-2	CASSYRWEDRLYGYTF
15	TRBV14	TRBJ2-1	CASSQGRGGVNEQFF
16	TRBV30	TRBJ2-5	CAWSHSGTALRETQYF